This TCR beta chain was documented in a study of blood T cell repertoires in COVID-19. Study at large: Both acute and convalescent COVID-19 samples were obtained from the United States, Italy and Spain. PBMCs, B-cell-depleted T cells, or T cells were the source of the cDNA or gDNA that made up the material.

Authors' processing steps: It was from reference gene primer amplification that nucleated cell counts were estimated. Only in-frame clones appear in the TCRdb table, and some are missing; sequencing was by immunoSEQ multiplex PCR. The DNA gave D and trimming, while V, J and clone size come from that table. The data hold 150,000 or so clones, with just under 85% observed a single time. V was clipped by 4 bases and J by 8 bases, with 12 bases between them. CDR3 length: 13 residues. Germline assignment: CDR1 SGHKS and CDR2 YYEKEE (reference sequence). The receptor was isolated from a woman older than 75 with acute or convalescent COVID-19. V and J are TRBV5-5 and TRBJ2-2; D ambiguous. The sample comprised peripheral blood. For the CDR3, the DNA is TGTGCCAGCAGCCACCAAATGACTGGGGAGCTGTTTTTT. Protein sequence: CASSHQMTGELFF.